One and the same sample provided the 28 T cell receptor beta chains below, sequenced in a study of response to subunit inactivated influenza vaccine. MiXCR, applied by TCRdb to the RT-PCR reads, yields one record per CDR3 protein. Among roughly 630,000 distinct CDR3 sequences listed, approximately 14% were seen once. This specimen was PBMCs from blood, taken approximately 15 days before vaccination. The receptors stem from a middle-aged man who received an inactivated influenza vaccine.

This chain links TRBV10-1 with TRBJ1-1; maybe TRBD1 (5 bases). The CDR3 has 13 amino acids. Trimming cost V 9 bases and J 1 base, with 12 bases left between them. CDR1 and CDR2 from the germline V gene are WNHNN and SYGVQD (reference sequence). The CDR3 region is CASGDTGNTEAFF. CDR3 sequence (DNA): TGCGCCAGTGGAGATACAGGGAACACTGAAGCTTTCTTT.

The chain uses TRBV28 and TRBJ2-7; 8 bases agree with TRBD2. Germline trimming cut 6 bases from V and 4 bases from J; bases unmatched to any gene: 5. The CDR3 spans 13 residues. Germline V gives CDR1 MDHEN, CDR2 SYDVKM. The CDR3 DNA is TGTGCCAGCAGCCGGACTAGCCAGTACGAGCAGTACTTC. Translation gives CASSRTSQYEQYF.

This clonotype was seen a handful of times. The chain is built from TRBV6-2 or TRBV6-3 and TRBJ2-7; 8 bases match TRBD2. Germline V gives CDR1 MNHEY, CDR2 SVGEGT. V dropped 2 bases and J dropped 5; count of bases not matched to a gene: 5. CDR3 length: 14 residues. CDR3 in DNA: TGTGCCAGCAGTTACCGAGCGGGGGCCCACGAGCAGTACTTC. Translating gives CASSYRAGAHEQYF.

The rearrangement uses TRBV7-2 and TRBJ2-1, with D maybe TRBD2 (6 bases). CDR3 length equals 15 residues. Deletions cut 1 base from V and 7 bases from J, with 14 bases between. CDR1 and CDR2 from the germline V gene are SGHTA and FQGNSA. The CDR3 DNA sequence: TGTGCCAGCAGCTTAGTAGCGGACCCTTGGAATGAGCAGTTCTTC. It translates to CASSLVADPWNEQFF.

This clonotype was seen more than once but under ten times. The J gene is TRBJ1-4, the V gene TRBV4-1, with 9 bases matching TRBD1. This CDR3 has 15 amino acids. Germline assignment: CDR1 MGHRA and CDR2 YSYEKL. V shed 2 bases and J 7 bases; nucleotides not matched to a gene: 5. CDR3 in amino acids: CASSQPGQGSEKLFF. CDR3 coding DNA: TGCGCCAGCAGCCAACCAGGACAGGGGAGTGAAAAACTGTTTTTT.

V gene TRBV7-3 combines with J gene TRBJ2-1, with D hard to call. This CDR3 spans 13 amino acids. Germline V gene lookup returns CDR1 SGHTA and CDR2 FQGTGA. Trimming pared 2 bases from V and 9 bases from J, leaving 11 bases between. The CDR3 loop reads CASSLRVGGEQFF. The CDR3 DNA reads as TGTGCCAGCAGCTTACGGGTAGGCGGTGAGCAGTTCTTC.

This clonotype occurred a few times. The chain carries TRBV7-2 and TRBJ2-2, with 8 nucleotides matching TRBD2. CDR3 length: 14 amino acids. V lost 10 bases to trimming and J lost 4 bases; unmatched junction nucleotides: 8. Germline assignment: CDR1 SGHTA and CDR2 FQGNSA. CDR3 in DNA: TGTGCCACTAAGCGGGGGACAACCACCGGGGAGCTGTTTTTT. It translates to CATKRGTTTGELFF.

J is TRBJ1-4 and V is TRBV15, with 7 bases lining up with TRBD1. This CDR3 contains 14 residues. V gave up 5 bases and J gave up 4 bases; unmatched junction bases: 4. The germline V gene has CDR1 LNHNV and CDR2 YYDKDF (reference sequence). The CDR3 DNA sequence: TGTGCCACCAGCGGGACAGTTTTTAATGAAAAACTGTTTTTT. Amino acid sequence: CATSGTVFNEKLFF. Filled out from reference TRBV15 and TRBJ1-4, the complete variable domain reads DAMVIQNPRYQVTQFGKPVTLSCSQTLNHNVMYWYQQKSSQAPKLLFHYYDKDFNNEADTPDNFQSRRPNTSFCFLDIRSPGLGDTAMYLCATSGTVFNEKLFFGSGTQLSVL.

This clonotype was seen repeatedly, ten times or more. The chain is built from TRBV4-3 and TRBJ2-7; either TRBD1 or TRBD2 may supply D (5 bases each). Deletions cut 1 base from V and 3 bases from J, with 16 bases between. There are 16 residues in the CDR3. CDR1 and CDR2 (germline): LGHNA, YSLEER. CDR3 DNA: TGCGCCAGCAGCCAAGGGGTCCGGGACGGGCACTACGAGCAGTACTTC. Protein: CASSQGVRDGHYEQYF.

This clonotype was counted between two and nine times. The chain is built from TRBV18 and TRBJ2-5; 7 nucleotides align to TRBD1. The CDR3 totals 17 residues. Germline CDR1 KGHSH, CDR2 LQKENI. V dropped 3 bases and J dropped 9; count of bases not matched to a gene: 19. The CDR3 spells CASSPNTARTGRLAQYF. The CDR3 nucleotides read TGTGCCAGCTCACCCAACACGGCCAGGACAGGTCGGCTCGCCCAGTACTTC.

This chain links TRBV4-3 with TRBJ2-1, with D unresolved. This CDR3 is built from 15 residues. Trimming removed 6 bases from V and 4 bases from J, with 16 bases in between. Per the germline V gene, CDR1 is LGHNA and CDR2 is YSLEER. CDR3 DNA: TGCGCCAGCAGTACCACCAGCGCCCTATACAATGAGCAGTTCTTC. Protein: CASSTTSALYNEQFF.

This clonotype was recorded a few times. The chain couples TRBV28 to TRBJ2-7; no firm D call. The germline V and J ends were trimmed by 5 bases and 3 bases, with 17 bases remaining between them. Germline-derived CDR1 and CDR2 are MDHEN and SYDVKM. This CDR3 region has 15 residues. The CDR3, as DNA: TGTGCCAGCAGTCTAGACTCTGCTGGGGTCTACGAGCAGTACTTC. Protein sequence: CASSLDSAGVYEQYF.

This rearrangement joins TRBV12-3 or TRBV12-4 to TRBJ1-4, with D unresolved. This CDR3 comprises 16 residues. Trimming left V 6 bases short and J 3 bases short, with 17 bases between. For the CDR3, the DNA is TGTGCCAGCAGCCACAACGGACTGCCGTCTAATGAAAAACTGTTTTTT. Translation: CASSHNGLPSNEKLFF.

This chain uses TRBV20-1 with TRBJ2-3; TRBD2 agrees at 11 bases. This CDR3 is 17 amino acids long. J lost 0 bases, V lost 3 bases, and 8 bases had no gene match. Germline V gene lookup returns CDR1 DFQATT and CDR2 SNEGSKA (reference sequence). This CDR3 reads CSASRASGGSSTDTQYF. CDR3 nucleotides: TGCAGTGCTAGTAGGGCTAGCGGGGGGTCTAGCACAGATACGCAGTATTTT.

This clonotype was detected a few times. Here the CDR3 DNA reads TGTGCCAGCAGTCTAGTGGGGACCTTGCGGCCAGATACGCAGTATTTT. As protein: CASSLVGTLRPDTQYF. The V call is TRBV27, the J call TRBJ2-3; the D gene could be TRBD1 or TRBD2 (5 bases each). The V and J ends lost 5 bases and 4 bases respectively, with 19 bases between them. This CDR3 contains 16 residues. CDR1 MNHEY and CDR2 SMNVEV come from the germline V gene (reference sequence).

This clonotype was found a few times. The chain links TRBV15 to TRBJ2-1; D may be TRBD2 (5 bases). The ends were cut back, 1 base at V and 7 bases at J, with 17 bases in the middle. Germline lookup yields CDR1 LNHNV and CDR2 YYDKDF (reference sequence). The CDR3 extends over 16 amino acids. CDR3 in amino acids: CATSRVRGPGENEQFF. The CDR3 DNA follows: TGTGCCACCAGCAGAGTTCGAGGGCCTGGGGAGAATGAGCAGTTCTTC.

This clonotype was detected only a few times. The genes are TRBV6-2 or TRBV6-3 and TRBJ2-1; 10 bases map to TRBD2. This CDR3 spans 15 amino acids. Unmatched junction bases numbered 4, after V lost 5 bases and J lost 3 bases. From germline, CDR1 is MNHEY and CDR2 SVGEGT. The CDR3 nucleotides read TGTGCCAGCAGTGAGACTAGCGGGCGCTACAATGAGCAGTTCTTC. Its translation is CASSETSGRYNEQFF.

This clonotype has just a few counts. The rearrangement joins TRBV5-1 to TRBJ2-1, with 9 positions matching TRBD2. Per germline, CDR1 SGHRS and CDR2 YFSETQ. The trim removed 3 bases at V and 7 bases at J, leaving 8 bases unmatched. The CDR3 runs 15 residues. The CDR3 spells CASSYSAGGRNEQFF. The DNA of the CDR3 is TGCGCCAGCAGCTACTCTGCGGGAGGGCGGAATGAGCAGTTCTTC.

This clonotype was recorded at least ten times. This rearrangement joins TRBV7-2 to TRBJ2-5; D not resolved. The ends were cut back, 1 base at V and 3 bases at J, with 9 bases in the middle. The germline V gene has CDR1 SGHTA and CDR2 FQGNSA. The CDR3 totals 14 residues. The CDR3 DNA sequence: TGTGCCAGCAGCTTAGTCTCCCGGGAAGAGACCCAGTACTTC. Its protein is CASSLVSREETQYF.

This clonotype was recorded a few times. The chain employs TRBV12-3 or TRBV12-4 and TRBJ2-2; TRBD1 or TRBD2 may be the D gene (5 bases each). This CDR3 spans 15 amino acids. The V and J ends lost 7 bases and 1 base respectively, with 13 bases between them. The CDR3 is CASIPGTENTGELFF. The CDR3 bases are TGTGCCAGCATTCCCGGGACGGAGAACACCGGGGAGCTGTTTTTT.

The chain carries TRBV15 and TRBJ2-3; D call uncertain. In germline, CDR1 is LNHNV, CDR2 YYDKDF (reference sequence). The V end lost 1 base, the J end lost 4 bases, and 15 bases lay between the germline ends. CDR3 length: 16 amino acids. In nucleotides, the CDR3 is TGTGCCACCAGCAGAGCGTGGCAGGTGGGTCCAGATACGCAGTATTTT. Translated: CATSRAWQVGPDTQYF.

The chain links TRBV6-1 to TRBJ1-4; weak D call: TRBD1 (6 bases). The CDR3 contains 14 residues. CDR1 MNHNS and CDR2 SASEGT come from the germline V gene. V was cut by 5 bases and J by 3 bases, with 10 bases left in between. CDR3 residues: CASSQGKANEKLFF. The CDR3 bases are TGTGCCAGCAGTCAGGGGAAGGCTAATGAAAAACTGTTTTTT.

The sample holds many counts of this clonotype. The CDR3 here is CASYFRLTGELFF. In nucleotides, the CDR3 is TGTGCCAGCTACTTTAGGCTCACCGGGGAGCTGTTTTTT. The J gene is TRBJ2-2, the V gene TRBV12-3 or TRBV12-4, with D unclear. The CDR3 sequence is 13 residues long. The V gene lost 8 bases and the J gene lost 4 bases, with 11 bases spanning the gap.

This chain uses TRBV4-2 with TRBJ1-6; 7 bases map to TRBD1. The junction had 2 bases not matched to a gene; V was cut back by 1 base and J by 8 bases. Germline V gives CDR1 LGHNA, CDR2 YNFKEQ. The CDR3 totals 14 residues. The DNA of the CDR3 is TGTGCCAGCAGCCAAGGGCAGGGGGATTCACCCCTCCACTTT. This encodes CASSQGQGDSPLHF.

This clonotype was seen more than once but under ten times. J is TRBJ2-1 and V is TRBV9; D remains unclear. V dropped 0 bases and J dropped 0 bases, with 10 bases sitting between them. Germline assignment: CDR1 SGDLS and CDR2 YYNGEE. CDR3 length: 16 amino acids. CDR3 in amino acids: CASSVGGFSSYNEQFF. DNA of the CDR3: TGTGCCAGCAGCGTAGGGGGATTTAGCTCCTACAATGAGCAGTTCTTC.

CDR3 sequence reads: CASSTAGGPDTQYF. Written as DNA, the CDR3 is TGTGCCAGCAGTACGGCAGGGGGACCAGATACGCAGTATTTT. The rearrangement uses TRBV7-2 and TRBJ2-3; TRBD1 matches 7 bases. J was trimmed by 4 bases and V by 6 bases; bases with no gene match: 7. CDR3 length equals 14 residues. Per the germline V gene, CDR1 is SGHTA and CDR2 is FQGNSA.

J is TRBJ2-7 and V is TRBV7-2; 9 positions match TRBD1. In germline, CDR1 is SGHTA, CDR2 FQGNSA. This CDR3 comprises 15 residues. Germline trimming cut 4 bases from V and 0 bases from J; bases unmatched to any gene: 4. CDR3 in amino acids: CASSSDRGPSYEQYF. The CDR3 DNA sequence: TGTGCCAGCAGCTCGGACAGGGGCCCCTCCTACGAGCAGTACTTC.

This clonotype was seen a few times. The rearrangement joins TRBV7-2 to TRBJ1-4; D perhaps matches TRBD1 (5 bases). V dropped 5 bases and J dropped 7 bases, with 17 bases sitting between them. Germline V gives CDR1 SGHTA, CDR2 FQGNSA. The CDR3 runs to 15 residues. CDR3 sequence reads: CASSRTGTWSEKLFF. Here the CDR3 DNA reads TGTGCCAGCAGCAGAACCGGGACTTGGAGTGAAAAACTGTTTTTT.